These T cell receptor beta chains were read from a single sample in a study of neurological immune-mediated disorders. TCRdb ran MiXCR on the 5' RACE reads and lists one entry per CDR3 protein. Here the sample spans some 46,000 distinct CDR3 sequences, approximately 4.5% being singletons. The sequencing input was PBMCs. The origin of the receptors is a woman aged 55-75 years with multiple sclerosis. CDR3s include the opening cysteine and the closing phenylalanine or tryptophan. D genes are given only for firm matches. Clone size is stated in some rows and not others, as once, few, many or a class when expanded.

>NA|TRBJ2-3|many|TRBV10-3
CAISESGEPDTQYF
TGTGCCATCAGTGAGTCGGGGGAGCCAGATACGCAGTATTTT
>NA|TRBJ1-1|many|TRBV20-1
CSANTPGGANTEAFF
TGCAGTGCGAACACCCCCGGGGGGGCTAACACTGAAGCTTTCTTT
>NA|TRBJ1-1|many|TRBV20-1
CSARVAQGKNTEAFF
TGCAGTGCTAGAGTTGCCCAGGGAAAGAACACTGAAGCTTTCTTT
>NA|TRBJ1-5|many|TRBV10-2
CASGQTGRDQPQHF
TGCGCCAGTGGACAAACGGGTAGAGATCAGCCCCAGCATTTT
>NA|TRBJ2-3|NA|TRBV6-6
CASSYPPGGTQYF
TGTGCCAGCAGTTACCCACCCGGGGGTACGCAGTATTTT
>TRBD1|TRBJ1-2|NA|TRBV20-1
CSASKDRGNYGYTF
TGCAGTGCTAGTAAGGACAGGGGAAACTATGGCTACACCTTC
>NA|TRBJ1-2|many|TRBV10-3
CAISEVQTFYTF
TGTGCCATCAGTGAAGTACAGACCTTCTACACCTTC
>TRBD1|TRBJ1-1|many|TRBV20-1
CSAREDRGLGTEAFF
TGCAGTGCTAGAGAGGACAGGGGGCTCGGCACTGAAGCTTTCTTT
>NA|TRBJ2-5|many|TRBV9
CASSVVFNIGGWETQYF
TGTGCCAGCAGCGTAGTATTTAACATCGGGGGCTGGGAGACCCAGTACTTC
>NA|TRBJ2-1|many|TRBV3-1
CASSQRLDSYNEQFF
TGTGCCAGCAGCCAAAGACTGGACTCCTACAATGAGCAGTTCTTC
>TRBD1|TRBJ2-7|few|TRBV5-1
CASSLDRGQGEQYF
TGCGCCAGCAGCTTGGACAGGGGACAGGGTGAGCAGTACTTC
>NA|TRBJ2-2|many|TRBV5-1
CASSLRFVGGELFF
TGCGCCAGCAGCTTGCGTTTCGTAGGCGGGGAGCTGTTTTTT
>NA|TRBJ2-5|many|TRBV10-3
CAISPGQGTQYF
TGTGCCATCAGTCCAGGGCAGGGAACCCAGTACTTC
>NA|TRBJ2-1|many|TRBV20-1
CSADLPTGSYNEQFF
TGCAGTGCTGATCTGCCGACGGGCTCCTACAATGAGCAGTTCTTC
>NA|TRBJ1-5|many|TRBV12-3/TRBV12-4
CASRTYSNQPQHF
TGTGCCAGCAGAACGTATAGCAATCAGCCCCAGCATTTT
>NA|TRBJ2-6|many|TRBV20-1
CSALGTRQSGANVLTF
TGCAGTGCTCTAGGCACCAGACAGTCTGGGGCCAACGTCCTGACTTTC
>NA|TRBJ2-3|few|TRBV20-1
CSARDPGGTDTQYF
TGCAGTGCTAGAGATCCGGGGGGCACAGATACGCAGTATTTT
>NA|TRBJ1-1|many|TRBV4-1
CASSPDRSLGGAFF
TGCGCCAGCAGCCCCGACCGATCCTTAGGGGGAGCTTTCTTT
>TRBD1|TRBJ2-7|many|TRBV29-1
CSVGTGGTYEQYF
TGCAGCGTTGGGACAGGGGGTACGTACGAGCAGTACTTC
>NA|TRBJ2-3|few|TRBV4-3
CASSQTSRGDGDTQYF
TGCGCCAGCAGCCAAACCTCTAGGGGGGATGGAGATACGCAGTATTTT
>TRBD1|TRBJ1-1|few|TRBV29-1
CSVEETGANTEAFF
TGCAGCGTTGAAGAGACAGGGGCGAACACTGAAGCTTTCTTT
>NA|TRBJ2-2|many|TRBV12-3/TRBV12-4
CASSPQRFGELFF
TGTGCCAGCAGTCCCCAGAGGTTCGGGGAGCTGTTTTTT
>NA|TRBJ1-4|many|TRBV29-1
CSVGKQGNEKLFF
TGCAGCGTTGGGAAGCAGGGGAATGAAAAACTGTTTTTT
>TRBD1|TRBJ2-7|many|TRBV9
CASTRDSSTYEQYF
TGTGCCAGCACGAGGGACAGCAGTACCTACGAGCAGTACTTC
>NA|TRBJ1-4|many|TRBV12-3/TRBV12-4
CASSPELSNEKLFF
TGTGCCAGCAGCCCAGAGTTGTCTAATGAAAAACTGTTTTTT
>NA|TRBJ2-5|many|TRBV5-1
CASSLTIGRETQYF
TGCGCCAGCAGCTTGACTATTGGACGAGAGACCCAGTACTTC
>NA|TRBJ1-2|many|TRBV7-9
CASSLAGIGEGYTF
TGTGCCAGCAGCTTAGCTGGGATAGGGGAGGGCTACACCTTC
>NA|TRBJ2-5|large|TRBV20-1
CSAGETQYF
TGCAGTGCGGGGGAGACCCAGTACTTC
>NA|TRBJ1-1|many|TRBV20-1
CSVTKGQPNTEAFF
TGCAGTGTAACCAAGGGACAACCGAACACTGAAGCTTTCTTT
>TRBD1|TRBJ2-3|few|TRBV5-6
CASSRTGGRDTQYF
TGTGCCAGCAGTCGGACAGGGGGTAGAGATACGCAGTATTTT
>NA|TRBJ2-1|many|TRBV4-1
CASSQGSLGNEQFF
TGCGCCAGCAGCCAAGGTAGCCTGGGCAATGAGCAGTTCTTC
>NA|TRBJ2-3|many|TRBV21-1
CASSTVGAPEAGGNTQYF
TGTGCCAGCAGCACCGTCGGGGCCCCGGAGGCAGGGGGAAATACGCAGTATTTT